A selection of T cell receptor beta chains follows, all from one sample in a study of T cells in Graves' hyperthyroidism and ophthalmopathy. TCRdb reprocessed the multiplex PCR reads with MiXCR, giving one entry per CDR3 protein. The sample gives approximately 600,000 distinct CDR3 sequences, under 20% of which show up once; 3.8% is in the top ten. Sequencing was carried out using blood. Every receptor here comes from a woman aged 30 to 39 with Graves' hyperthyroidism. Each CDR3 is given with its conserved first and last residue. Each record gives: V gene, clone size, J gene, D gene, CDR3 protein, CDR3 DNA. The D gene is left open where the match is weak. Size is omitted from some rows. Given values are once, few, many or a class for expanded clones.

>TRBV7-7|.|TRBJ2-5|TRBD2
CASSSQTGTSTQTQYF
TGTGCTAGCAGCTCTCAAACAGGGACTAGCACGCAGACCCAGTACTTC
>TRBV19|many|TRBJ2-7|TRBD1
CASSPGGTYEQYF
TGTGCCAGCAGTCCAGGGGGTACCTACGAGCAGTACTTC
>TRBV29-1|many|TRBJ2-2|TRBD1
CSVRRGQDTGELFF
TGCAGCGTCCGCAGGGGACAGGACACCGGGGAGCTGTTTTTT
>TRBV3-1|.|TRBJ2-2|.
CASSQGLRGRAGELFF
TGTGCCAGCAGCCAAGGGTTAAGGGGCAGAGCCGGGGAGCTGTTTTTT
>TRBV12-3/TRBV12-4|many|TRBJ2-5|.
CASSLVGLAGETQYF
TGTGCCAGCAGTTTAGTCGGTCTAGCCGGAGAGACCCAGTACTTC
>TRBV20-1|.|TRBJ2-5|TRBD2
CSAIPGLAGGPLKTQYF
TGCAGTGCTATACCGGGACTAGCGGGAGGGCCGCTGAAGACCCAGTACTTC
>TRBV11-3|many|TRBJ1-2|.
CASSLLSGSEDYGYTF
TGTGCCAGCAGCCTACTCTCAGGTTCGGAGGACTATGGCTACACCTTC
>TRBV12-3/TRBV12-4|many|TRBJ2-5|.
CASSRVGFETQYF
TGTGCCAGCAGTAGAGTGGGGTTCGAGACCCAGTACTTC
>TRBV20-1|many|TRBJ2-1|.
CSARGPTTYNEQFF
TGCAGTGCTAGGGGTCCCACCACCTACAATGAGCAGTTCTTC
>TRBV12-3/TRBV12-4|.|TRBJ2-2|.
CASSPMAGNTGELFF
TGTGCCAGCAGTCCCATGGCAGGGAACACCGGGGAGCTGTTTTTT
>TRBV7-9|many|TRBJ2-3|TRBD2
CASSLRLAGTDTQYF
TGTGCCAGCAGCTTACGACTAGCGGGCACAGATACGCAGTATTTT
>TRBV20-1|few|TRBJ1-2|.
CSARGPPLRVGYTF
TGCAGTGCTAGAGGGCCACCCTTGAGGGTTGGCTACACCTTC
>TRBV7-9|few|TRBJ2-2|.
CASRSGSSNTGELFF
TGTGCCAGCCGTTCCGGGAGCTCGAACACCGGGGAGCTGTTTTTT
>TRBV5-1|few|TRBJ1-1|TRBD1
CASSSDVRQGPNTEAFF
TGCGCCAGCAGCTCGGATGTAAGACAGGGCCCGAACACTGAAGCTTTCTTT
>TRBV29-1|many|TRBJ1-4|TRBD1
CSVTGTGATNEKLFF
TGCAGCGTTACAGGGACAGGGGCGACTAATGAAAAACTGTTTTTT
>TRBV19|few|TRBJ1-2|.
CASSITGYHGYTF
TGTGCCAGTAGTATCACAGGGTATCATGGCTACACCTTC
>TRBV6-6|few|TRBJ1-4|.
CASSYSPRATNEKLFF
TGTGCCAGCAGTTACTCGCCGCGCGCAACTAATGAAAAACTGTTTTTT
>TRBV27|many|TRBJ2-7|TRBD1
CASSTQGQSIYEQYF
TGTGCCAGCAGTACCCAGGGACAGTCGATCTACGAGCAGTACTTC
>TRBV27|many|TRBJ2-1|.
CASSATFDDNEQFF
TGTGCCAGCAGTGCTACGTTCGACGACAATGAGCAGTTCTTC
>TRBV7-2|many|TRBJ2-1|.
CASRKQGGPYNEQFF
TGTGCCAGCCGAAAACAGGGTGGGCCCTACAATGAGCAGTTCTTC
>TRBV20-1|once|TRBJ1-2|TRBD1
CSAQYGQGYGYTF
TGCAGTGCTCAATATGGACAGGGGTATGGCTACACCTTC
>TRBV28|.|TRBJ2-1|TRBD2
CASSSSGRDNEQFF
TGTGCCAGCAGTTCCAGCGGGAGAGACAATGAGCAGTTCTTC
>TRBV11-3|many|TRBJ2-1|TRBD2
CASSPTEEATTSDEQFF
TGTGCCAGCAGCCCCACGGAAGAGGCCACGACTAGCGATGAGCAGTTCTTC
>TRBV28|few|TRBJ1-3|TRBD1
CASSSQGANGGNTIYF
TGTGCCAGCAGTTCGCAGGGGGCAAATGGTGGAAACACCATATATTTT
>TRBV6-2/TRBV6-3|many|TRBJ2-2|.
CASSLRVTGELFF
TGTGCCAGCAGTTTAAGGGTTACCGGGGAGCTGTTTTTT
>TRBV5-4|few|TRBJ2-7|TRBD2
CASSPGVGGRIDEQYF
TGTGCCAGCAGCCCTGGAGTCGGCGGGAGGATAGACGAGCAGTACTTC
>TRBV9|few|TRBJ1-6|TRBD1
CASRLDRGSNSPLHF
TGTGCCAGCAGACTGGACAGGGGATCAAATTCACCCCTCCACTTT
>TRBV28|.|TRBJ2-5|TRBD1
CASSSDRDRRNF
TGTGCCAGCAGCTCCGACAGGGACAGGAGGAACTTC
>TRBV20-1|many|TRBJ2-7|.
CSAKLASSYEQYF
TGCAGTGCTAAACTCGCGAGCTCCTACGAGCAGTACTTC
>TRBV27|few|TRBJ1-6|.
CASSLGQSSSPLHF
TGTGCCAGCAGTTTAGGGCAGTCCAGCTCACCCCTCCACTTT
>TRBV19|once|TRBJ2-4|.
CASSDYRTGRRKNIQYF
TGTGCCAGTAGTGACTATCGGACCGGGAGAAGGAAAAACATTCAGTACTTC
>TRBV20-1|many|TRBJ2-7|.
CSASSRPYEQYF
TGCAGTGCTAGTTCCCGCCCCTACGAGCAGTACTTC
>TRBV27|many|TRBJ2-7|TRBD1
CASSYRGHHEQYF
TGTGCCAGCAGTTACAGGGGTCACCACGAGCAGTACTTC
>TRBV10-3|few|TRBJ2-7|TRBD2
CAISESGTSADEQYF
TGTGCCATCAGTGAATCCGGGACTAGCGCAGACGAGCAGTACTTC
>TRBV7-8|few|TRBJ2-5|.
CASSSGGEETQYF
TGTGCCAGCAGCTCGGGGGGCGAGGAGACCCAGTACTTC
>TRBV2|many|TRBJ1-5|TRBD1
CASSGTAYNQPQHF
TGTGCCAGCTCCGGGACAGCTTACAATCAGCCCCAGCATTTT
>TRBV25-1|.|TRBJ1-5|TRBD1
CASSSGQALPQHF
TGTGCCAGCAGTTCGGGACAGGCTCTGCCCCAGCATTTT
>TRBV12-3/TRBV12-4|few|TRBJ1-4|.
CASSPTTNEKLFF
TGTGCCAGCAGTCCGACAACTAATGAAAAACTGTTTTTT
>TRBV28|many|TRBJ2-1|.
CASSLGRYHEQFF
TGTGCCAGCAGTTTAGGTCGGTACCATGAGCAGTTCTTC
>TRBV6-2/TRBV6-3|many|TRBJ1-4|.
CASSYGGTEKLFF
TGTGCCAGCAGTTACGGCGGGACTGAAAAACTGTTTTTT
>TRBV28|many|TRBJ2-7|.
CASSRTGSSSYEQYF
TGTGCCAGCAGTCGAACAGGGTCTAGTTCCTACGAGCAGTACTTC